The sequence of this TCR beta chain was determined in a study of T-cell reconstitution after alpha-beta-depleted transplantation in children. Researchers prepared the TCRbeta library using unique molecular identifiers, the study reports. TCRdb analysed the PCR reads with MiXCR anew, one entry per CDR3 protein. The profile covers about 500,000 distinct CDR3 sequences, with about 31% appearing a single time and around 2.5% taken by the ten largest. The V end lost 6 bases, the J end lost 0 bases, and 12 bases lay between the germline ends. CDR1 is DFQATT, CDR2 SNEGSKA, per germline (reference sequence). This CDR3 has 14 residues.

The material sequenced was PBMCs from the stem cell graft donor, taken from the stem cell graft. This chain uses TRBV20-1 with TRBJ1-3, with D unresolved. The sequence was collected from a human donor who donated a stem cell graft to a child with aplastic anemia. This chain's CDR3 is CSAKTSASGNTIYF. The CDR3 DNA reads TGCAGTGCCAAGACATCCGCCTCTGGAAACACCATATATTTT.